The next 17 T cell receptor beta chains were all read from a single sample in a study of CD8 T cells in ankylosing spondylitis. Each CDR3 protein is one row after TCRdb ran MiXCR on the 5' RACE reads. The repertoire holds some 200,000 distinct CDR3 sequences, with 18% as singletons. The sequenced sample consisted of blood, either unsorted or a sorted T cell fraction (not recorded which). The source of these receptors is a male donor under 30 with ankylosing spondylitis or in good health (not recorded which).

This clonotype came up many times. The chain links TRBV3-1 to TRBJ2-5; D call uncertain. The V gene lost 4 bases and the J gene lost 3 bases, with 6 bases spanning the gap. The CDR3 has 12 residues. Germline V CDR1 and CDR2: LGHDT, YNNKEL (reference sequence). DNA for the CDR3: TGTGCCAGCAGCCGTTTCGAAGAGACCCAGTACTTC. Amino acids: CASSRFEETQYF.

This chain connects TRBV20-1 to TRBJ2-5; 14 nucleotides match TRBD2. V was pared by 3 bases and J by 5 bases, with 11 bases of the junction left unmatched. CDR3 size: 17 residues. Germline CDR1 is DFQATT and CDR2 is SNEGSKA (reference sequence). The CDR3 DNA sequence: TGCAGTGCTAGGGGCGGATGGACTAGCGGGAGGACGGAGACCCAGTACTTC. It specifies CSARGGWTSGRTETQYF.

This clonotype was seen ten or more times. The chain recombines TRBV6-6 with TRBJ2-1, with D maybe TRBD2 (6 bases). V was shortened by 4 bases and J by 5 bases, with 18 bases between the two germline ends. The CDR3 loop spans 16 amino acids. Germline values: CDR1 MNHNY, CDR2 SVGAGI (reference sequence). Written as DNA, the CDR3 is TGTGCCAGCAGTTCCTCCACAGCGGGCCCAAACAATGAGCAGTTCTTC. Translated: CASSSSTAGPNNEQFF.

The chain has TRBV7-2 and TRBJ2-1; 11 bases map to TRBD2. With V trimmed by 5 bases and J by 9 bases, 9 bases remained unmatched. From germline, CDR1 is SGHTA and CDR2 FQGNSA. CDR3 length: 15 amino acids. The CDR3 here is CASSQGTSGPPEQFF. The CDR3 DNA reads TGTGCCAGCAGCCAGGGGACTAGCGGACCCCCTGAGCAGTTCTTC. Together with reference TRBV7-2 and TRBJ2-1, the CDR3 gives the full variable domain: GAGVSQSPSNKVTEKGKDVELRCDPISGHTALYWYRQSLGQGLEFLIYFQGNSAPDKSGLPSDRFSAERTGGSVSTLTIQRTQQEDSAVYLCASSQGTSGPPEQFFGPGTRLTVL.

This clonotype was detected a few times. The rearrangement links TRBV24-1 to TRBJ2-1; 7 positions match TRBD2. The CDR3 consists of 15 residues. Losses at the gene ends were 3 bases for V and 8 bases for J; bases not matched to a gene: 9. CDR1 and CDR2 from the germline V gene are KGHDR and SFDVKD. The CDR3 DNA reads as TGTGCCACCAGTGATCCCCTCCGGGGGGAAGATGAGCAGTTCTTC. Amino acid sequence: CATSDPLRGEDEQFF.

This clonotype was detected ten times or more. The rearrangement links TRBV20-1 to TRBJ2-7; D remains unclear. The length of the CDR3 is 13 residues. Trimming removed 2 bases from V and 0 bases from J, with 8 bases in between. Germline V gene sequence: CDR1 DFQATT, CDR2 SNEGSKA (reference sequence). The CDR3 here is CSARWGSSYEQYF. DNA of the CDR3: TGCAGTGCTAGATGGGGAAGCTCCTACGAGCAGTACTTC.

This clonotype was seen at least ten times. The genes are TRBV12-3 or TRBV12-4 and TRBJ2-2, with D perhaps being TRBD1 or TRBD2 (5 bases each). V was shortened by 4 bases and J by 4 bases, with 13 bases between the two germline ends. This CDR3 comprises 15 residues. The CDR3 region is CASSWGPRSTGELFF. The CDR3 nucleotides read TGTGCCAGCAGTTGGGGACCGAGGAGCACCGGGGAGCTGTTTTTT.

This clonotype showed up many times. The chain carries TRBV11-3 and TRBJ2-1; TRBD1 matches at 7 bases. The CDR3 totals 16 residues. V lost 5 bases and J lost 0; bases outside the gene matches: 7. CDR1 and CDR2 (germline): SGHNT, YENEEA. The CDR3, as DNA: TGTGCCAGCAGCCCCGGGACAGAGAGCTCCTACAATGAGCAGTTCTTC. Its translation: CASSPGTESSYNEQFF.

This clonotype came up many times. The chain has TRBV5-6 and TRBJ2-5; TRBD1 matches at 8 bases. Trimming cost V 3 bases and J 3 bases; bases outside gene matches: 4. The CDR3 is 14 amino acids. Germline loops: CDR1 SGHDT, CDR2 YYEEEE. The CDR3, as DNA: TGTGCCAGCAGCTCCAGGGGGCAGGAAGAGACCCAGTACTTC. Translated: CASSSRGQEETQYF.

This clonotype was seen at least ten times. The V and J genes are TRBV12-3 or TRBV12-4 and TRBJ2-5; D is perhaps TRBD1 (8 bases). The germline V and J ends were trimmed by 8 bases and 2 bases, with 27 bases remaining between them. The CDR3 extends over 18 amino acids. CDR3 nucleotide sequence: TGTGCCAGCGTGTCAAACAGGGGGGGATACTTTTCGCAAGAGACCCAGTACTTC. Translating it yields CASVSNRGGYFSQETQYF.

This clonotype was seen many times. The V and J genes are TRBV6-6 and TRBJ2-1; D unclear. The CDR3 is 15 residues long. The V and J ends lost 6 bases and 7 bases respectively, with 19 bases between them. The germline V gene has CDR1 MNHNY and CDR2 SVGAGI (reference sequence). CDR3 DNA: TGTGCCAGCAGCATCGACCGAATCCTAGGAAATGAGCAGTTCTTC. This sequence encodes CASSIDRILGNEQFF.

This clonotype occurred many times. The rearrangement joins TRBV5-1 to TRBJ2-7; possibly TRBD2 for D (5 bases). V was trimmed by 1 base and J by 0 bases, leaving 11 bases between them. CDR1 is SGHRS and CDR2 is YFSETQ in the germline V gene. This CDR3 comprises 15 residues. The CDR3: CASSLNLAGSYEQYF. The CDR3 bases are TGCGCCAGCAGCTTGAATCTAGCTGGCTCCTACGAGCAGTACTTC.

This clonotype was observed many times. J is TRBJ2-7 and V is TRBV4-1; 7 bases agree with TRBD1. The CDR3 is made up of 13 amino acids. V lost 3 bases and J lost 5; bases outside the gene matches: 4. The germline V gene encodes CDR1 MGHRA and CDR2 YSYEKL. The CDR3 nucleotides are TGCGCCAGCAGCCACTACGGGACAGACGAGCAGTACTTC. The encoded protein is CASSHYGTDEQYF.

The V call is TRBV7-2, the J call TRBJ2-7; TRBD1 matches 9 bases. CDR1 is SGHTA and CDR2 is FQGNSA in the germline V gene. The CDR3 runs to 16 residues. The V and J ends lost 5 bases and 5 bases, in that order; junction bases with no gene match: 13. DNA for the CDR3: TGTGCCAGCAGCCTCCCTTTTTGGGACAGGGACCACGAGCAGTACTTC. Amino acid sequence: CASSLPFWDRDHEQYF.

The table lists this clonotype with a few counts. The rearrangement links TRBV9 to TRBJ2-1, with D possibly TRBD1 on 5 matching bases. Trimming left V 3 bases short and J 5 bases short, with 12 bases between. Looked up from germline, CDR1 is SGDLS and CDR2 is YYNGEE. CDR3 length: 14 amino acids. The CDR3 loop reads CASSAQTGNNEQFF. Here the CDR3 DNA reads TGTGCCAGCAGCGCACAAACAGGAAACAATGAGCAGTTCTTC.

This clonotype occurred many times. The chain couples TRBV5-1 to TRBJ2-4, with D perhaps matching TRBD2 (6 bases). V was cut by 0 bases and J by 6 bases, with 10 bases left in between. The CDR3 is 14 residues long. Germline values: CDR1 SGHRS, CDR2 YFSETQ. Here the CDR3 reads CASSLGGDLNIQYF. The CDR3 nucleotides read TGCGCCAGCAGCTTGGGCGGGGACCTAAACATTCAGTACTTC.

V usage is TRBV20-1 and J usage is TRBJ2-3; TRBD2 matches at 9 bases. Looked up from germline, CDR1 is DFQATT and CDR2 is SNEGSKA (reference sequence). This CDR3 spans 19 amino acids. With V trimmed by 0 bases and J by 4 bases, 17 bases remained unmatched. The CDR3 coding sequence is TGCAGTGCTAGAGATTTGGGGGGGCTTAGCGGGAGAGGGGCAGATACGCAGTATTTT. It translates to CSARDLGGLSGRGADTQYF.